These T cell receptor beta chains were read from a single sample in a study of identical twins. TCRdb recomputed calls from the 5' RACE reads with MiXCR, one row per CDR3 protein. The sample has 1.5 million to 2 million distinct CDR3 sequences; roughly 35% are singletons. What was sequenced was cord blood. The source is a newborn girl in good health. CDR3s include the opening cysteine and the closing phenylalanine or tryptophan. D genes are given only for firm matches. Size values are once, few and many counts, or a class for expanded clones, and some rows have none.

CDR3 length	D gene	clone size	V gene	J gene	CDR3 protein	CDR3 DNA
14	TRBD2	-	TRBV7-9	TRBJ2-3	CASSLRERRDTQYF	TGTGCCAGCAGCTTGCGGGAGAGGAGAGATACGCAGTATTTT
16	-	-	TRBV7-8	TRBJ1-5	CASSSEGLYSNQPQHF	TGTGCCAGCAGTTCAGAGGGACTCTATAGCAATCAGCCCCAGCATTTT
13	-	-	TRBV20-1	TRBJ2-7	CSARSGYPYEQYF	TGCAGTGCTAGAAGCGGTTACCCCTACGAGCAGTACTTC
15	-	-	TRBV5-1	TRBJ1-2	CASSLGPDRRYGYTF	TGCGCCAGCAGCTTGGGCCCCGACAGGAGGTATGGCTACACCTTC
15	TRBD1	-	TRBV23-1	TRBJ1-1	CASSHRQGLNTEAFF	TGCGCCAGCAGTCACCGACAGGGCCTGAACACTGAAGCTTTCTTT
15	TRBD1	-	TRBV18	TRBJ2-7	CASSPLDRDTYEQYF	TGTGCCAGCTCACCTTTGGACAGGGACACCTACGAGCAGTACTTC
14	-	-	TRBV3-1	TRBJ1-2	CASSQDILQYGYTF	TGTGCCAGCAGCCAAGATATCCTTCAGTATGGCTACACCTTC
15	-	few	TRBV5-1	TRBJ2-7	CASSLAMTGSYEQYF	TGCGCCAGCAGCTTGGCCATGACCGGCTCCTACGAGCAGTACTTC
16	TRBD1	-	TRBV7-9	TRBJ1-2	CASSGTGSGLLYGYTF	TGTGCCAGCAGCGGGACAGGGAGCGGCCTCCTCTATGGCTACACCTTC
14	-	-	TRBV20-1	TRBJ1-5	CSARVRASNQPQHF	TGCAGTGCTAGAGTGAGAGCTAGCAATCAGCCCCAGCATTTT
17	TRBD2	few	TRBV18	TRBJ2-3	CASSPLAGVFSTDTQYF	TGTGCCAGCTCACCACTAGCGGGAGTCTTCAGCACAGATACGCAGTATTTT
15	TRBD2	few	TRBV3-1	TRBJ2-3	CASSQSGGVADTQYF	TGTGCCAGCAGCCAAAGCGGGGGGGTCGCAGATACGCAGTATTTT
16	TRBD1	few	TRBV6-1	TRBJ1-5	CASSRGPGQGYQPQHF	TGTGCCAGCAGTCGAGGACCGGGACAGGGATATCAGCCCCAGCATTTT
15	TRBD1	-	TRBV6-5	TRBJ1-1	CASSTTDRGNTEAFF	TGTGCCAGCAGTACCACGGACAGGGGGAACACTGAAGCTTTCTTT
15	TRBD1	few	TRBV6-1	TRBJ2-7	CASSEQRGRGYEQYF	TGTGCCAGCAGTGAACAGAGGGGGCGAGGGTACGAGCAGTACTTC
16	-	-	TRBV20-1	TRBJ1-2	CSARGLGRDFNYGYTF	TGCAGTGCTAGAGGGCTTGGACGGGATTTTAACTATGGCTACACCTTC
14	-	few	TRBV21-1	TRBJ1-5	CASSKDRGAQPQHF	TGTGCCAGCAGCAAAGACAGGGGGGCTCAGCCCCAGCATTTT
14	TRBD1	-	TRBV27	TRBJ1-1	CASSLDRGRNEAFF	TGTGCCAGCAGCCTAGACAGGGGCAGAAATGAAGCTTTCTTT
14	TRBD1	-	TRBV7-2	TRBJ1-2	CASSLYGTGDGYTF	TGTGCCAGCAGCTTATACGGGACAGGGGATGGCTACACCTTC
16	TRBD1	-	TRBV19	TRBJ1-2	CASRIRDRRRSYGYTF	TGTGCCAGTAGGATCCGGGACAGGAGGAGAAGCTATGGCTACACCTTC
12	-	-	TRBV29-1	TRBJ2-1	CSVVRATNEQFF	TGCAGCGTTGTTAGGGCTACCAATGAGCAGTTCTTC
14	-	-	TRBV29-1	TRBJ1-4	CSVRFREGEEKLFF	TGCAGCGTTCGTTTCCGGGAGGGCGAGGAAAAACTGTTTTTT
16	-	-	TRBV4-2	TRBJ1-2	CASSQEGARANYGYTF	TGTGCCAGCAGCCAAGAGGGGGCGAGGGCCAACTATGGCTACACCTTC
15	-	-	TRBV5-6	TRBJ1-5	CASSLGQLLNQPQNF	TGTGCCAGCAGCTTGGGACAGCTTCTCAATCAGCCCCAGAATTTT
14	TRBD1	few	TRBV20-1	TRBJ1-5	CSVAPGQGNQPQHF	TGCAGTGTAGCCCCGGGACAGGGCAATCAGCCCCAGCATTTT
13	-	few	TRBV6-5	TRBJ2-1	CASSTTRDDEQFF	TGTGCCAGCTCCACCACCCGGGATGATGAGCAGTTCTTC
17	TRBD2	-	TRBV5-1	TRBJ2-3	CASRSSGRAGTTDTQYF	TGCGCCAGCAGATCTAGCGGGAGGGCCGGTACCACAGATACGCAGTATTTT
14	-	few	TRBV4-1	TRBJ2-7	CASSHLPISYEQYF	TGCGCCAGCAGCCACCTCCCCATTTCCTACGAGCAGTACTTC
14	TRBD1	few	TRBV2	TRBJ2-5	CASWNGDSGREQYF	TGTGCCAGCTGGAACGGGGACAGTGGAAGAGAGCAGTACTTC
15	TRBD1	few	TRBV6-6	TRBJ1-6	CASRRQGSYNSPLHF	TGTGCCAGCAGACGACAGGGGTCGTATAATTCACCCCTCCACTTT
17	-	-	TRBV5-1	TRBJ2-5	CASSLGSGYMPQETQYF	TGCGCCAGCAGCTTGGGTTCAGGGTACATGCCCCAAGAGACCCAGTACTTC
14	TRBD2	-	TRBV25-1	TRBJ2-1	CASNSGGGSNEQFF	TGTGCCAGCAATAGCGGGGGGGGCTCCAATGAGCAGTTCTTC
15	TRBD2	few	TRBV24-1	TRBJ2-7	CATREREWRYNEQYF	TGTGCCACCAGGGAGCGGGAGTGGCGCTACAATGAGCAGTACTTC
15	-	few	TRBV9	TRBJ1-1	CASSVATGLNTEAFF	TGTGCCAGCAGCGTAGCTACAGGGCTGAACACTGAAGCTTTCTTT
14	TRBD1	few	TRBV2	TRBJ2-3	CASSRQGFTDTQYF	TGTGCCAGCAGCCGACAGGGCTTCACAGATACGCAGTATTTT
19	-	-	TRBV3-1	TRBJ2-3	CASSQDGVRQGLRTDTQYF	TGTGCCAGCAGCCAAGATGGGGTAAGGCAAGGGCTACGCACAGATACGCAGTATTTT
15	TRBD2	few	TRBV11-1	TRBJ2-3	CASSSVGLAGDTQYF	TGTGCCAGCAGCTCAGTTGGACTAGCGGGAGATACGCAGTATTTT
11	-	-	TRBV12-3/TRBV12-4	TRBJ1-4	CASTKGEKLFF	TGTGCCAGCACTAAGGGTGAAAAACTGTTTTTT
18	TRBD1	-	TRBV20-1	TRBJ2-7	CSARVGFRDRERAYEQYF	TGCAGTGCTAGAGTGGGTTTCCGGGACAGGGAGAGGGCCTACGAGCAGTACTTC
15	TRBD1	-	TRBV12-3/TRBV12-4	TRBJ1-2	CASSPTGGTNYGYTF	TGTGCCAGCAGCCCGACAGGGGGCACTAACTATGGCTACACCTTC
16	TRBD2	-	TRBV12-3/TRBV12-4	TRBJ2-1	CASSFVRGGTYNEHFF	TGTGCCAGCAGTTTTGTCCGGGGGGGTACATACAATGAGCACTTCTTC
15	-	-	TRBV10-3	TRBJ1-1	CAISESQGWVTEAFF	TGTGCCATCAGTGAGTCTCAGGGGTGGGTCACTGAAGCTTTCTTT
15	TRBD2	few	TRBV9	TRBJ2-3	CASSVVERGPDTQYF	TGTGCCAGCAGCGTAGTAGAGCGGGGACCAGATACGCAGTATTTT
13	-	many	TRBV10-1	TRBJ2-3	CASSERHTDTQYF	TGCGCCAGCAGTGAGCGGCACACAGATACGCAGTATTTT
14	TRBD1	-	TRBV5-1	TRBJ2-7	CASSGRTGSGEQYF	TGCGCCAGCAGCGGAAGGACAGGGTCGGGCGAGCAGTACTTC
17	-	few	TRBV20-1	TRBJ1-2	CSARDRDRGRKGYGYTF	TGCAGTGCTAGAGATCGGGACCGAGGCCGTAAAGGGTATGGCTACACCTTC
15	TRBD1	-	TRBV5-1	TRBJ2-1	CASSFETGIYNEQFF	TGCGCCAGCAGCTTTGAGACAGGGATCTACAATGAGCAGTTCTTC
13	TRBD1	few	TRBV10-3	TRBJ2-4	CAIAGQGPGEQYF	TGTGCCATCGCCGGACAGGGGCCTGGGGAGCAGTACTTC
13	-	few	TRBV7-2	TRBJ2-1	CASGKPLYNEQFF	TGTGCCAGCGGCAAACCCCTCTACAATGAGCAGTTCTTC
16	TRBD1	few	TRBV12-3/TRBV12-4	TRBJ2-3	CASSPNRGRATDTQYF	TGTGCCAGCAGTCCAAACAGGGGGCGGGCGACAGATACGCAGTATTTT
16	-	-	TRBV27	TRBJ1-1	CASSSWGRGGNTEAFF	TGTGCCAGCAGTTCGTGGGGGCGAGGGGGGAACACTGAAGCTTTCTTT
13	-	-	TRBV5-1	TRBJ1-2	CASSLIGGGGYTF	TGCGCCAGCAGCCTCATCGGGGGCGGGGGCTACACCTTC
16	TRBD1	-	TRBV20-1	TRBJ2-1	CSARALGTGVYNEQFF	TGCAGTGCTAGAGCCCTTGGGACAGGGGTTTACAATGAGCAGTTCTTC
12	-	-	TRBV5-1	TRBJ2-7	CASSLKGVEQYF	TGCGCCAGCAGCTTGAAAGGGGTCGAGCAGTACTTC
17	-	-	TRBV14	TRBJ2-7	CASSQTFRDWSPYEQYF	TGTGCCAGCAGCCAAACCTTCCGGGACTGGAGCCCCTACGAGCAGTACTTC
14	-	-	TRBV2	TRBJ1-5	CASSDLGSNQPQHF	TGTGCCAGCAGTGATTTGGGGAGCAATCAGCCCCAGCATTTT
15	-	-	TRBV12-3/TRBV12-4	TRBJ2-1	CASSPWGLLDNEQFF	TGTGCCAGCAGTCCCTGGGGCCTTCTGGACAATGAGCAGTTCTTC